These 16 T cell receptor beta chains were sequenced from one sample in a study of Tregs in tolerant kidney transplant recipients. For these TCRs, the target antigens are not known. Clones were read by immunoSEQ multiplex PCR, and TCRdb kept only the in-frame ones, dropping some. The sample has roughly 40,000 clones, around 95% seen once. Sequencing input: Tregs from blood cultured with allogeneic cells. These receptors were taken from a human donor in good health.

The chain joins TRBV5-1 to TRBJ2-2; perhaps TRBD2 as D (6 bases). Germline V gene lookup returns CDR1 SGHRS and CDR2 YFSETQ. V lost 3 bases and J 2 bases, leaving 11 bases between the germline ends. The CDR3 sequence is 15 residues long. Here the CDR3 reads CASSYSGSNTGELFF. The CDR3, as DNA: TGCGCCAGCAGCTACAGCGGGTCCAACACCGGGGAGCTGTTTTTT.

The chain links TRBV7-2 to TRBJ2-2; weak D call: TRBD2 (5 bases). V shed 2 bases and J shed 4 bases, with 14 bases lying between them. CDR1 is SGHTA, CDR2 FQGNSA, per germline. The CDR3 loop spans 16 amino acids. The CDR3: CASSLSSGSGTGELFF. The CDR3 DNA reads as TGTGCCAGCAGCTTAAGTTCGGGATCAGGCACCGGGGAGCTGTTTTTT. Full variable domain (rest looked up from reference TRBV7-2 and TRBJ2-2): GAGVSQSPSNKVTEKGKDVELRCDPISGHTALYWYRQSLGQGLEFLIYFQGNSAPDKSGLPSDRFSAERTGGSVSTLTIQRTQQEDSAVYLCASSLSSGSGTGELFFGEGSRLTVL.

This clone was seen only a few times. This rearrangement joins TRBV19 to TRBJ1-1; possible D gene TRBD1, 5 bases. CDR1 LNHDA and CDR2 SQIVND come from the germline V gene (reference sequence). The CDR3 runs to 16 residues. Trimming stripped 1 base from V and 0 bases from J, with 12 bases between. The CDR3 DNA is TGTGCCAGTAGTATAGTTTGGACACGAATGAACACTGAAGCTTTCTTT. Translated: CASSIVWTRMNTEAFF.

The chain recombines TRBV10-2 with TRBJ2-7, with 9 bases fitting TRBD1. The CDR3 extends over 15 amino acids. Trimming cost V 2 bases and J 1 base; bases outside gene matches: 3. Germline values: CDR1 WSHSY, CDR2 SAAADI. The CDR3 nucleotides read TGCGCCAGCAGTGAGGACAGGGGGGTTTCCTACGAGCAGTACTTC. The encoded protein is CASSEDRGVSYEQYF.

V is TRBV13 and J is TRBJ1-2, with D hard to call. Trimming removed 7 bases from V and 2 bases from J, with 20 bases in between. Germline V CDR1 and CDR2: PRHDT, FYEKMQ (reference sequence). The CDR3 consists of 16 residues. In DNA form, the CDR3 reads TGTGCCAGCACCATGACCGACGTGGATGGGAACTATGGCTACACCTTC. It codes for CASTMTDVDGNYGYTF.

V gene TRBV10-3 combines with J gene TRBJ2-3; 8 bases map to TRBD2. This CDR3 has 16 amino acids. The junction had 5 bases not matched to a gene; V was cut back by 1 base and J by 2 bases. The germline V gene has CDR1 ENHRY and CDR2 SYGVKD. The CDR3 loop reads CAISELRGALTDTQYF. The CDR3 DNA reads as TGTGCCATCAGTGAGTTGCGGGGGGCCCTCACAGATACGCAGTATTTT.

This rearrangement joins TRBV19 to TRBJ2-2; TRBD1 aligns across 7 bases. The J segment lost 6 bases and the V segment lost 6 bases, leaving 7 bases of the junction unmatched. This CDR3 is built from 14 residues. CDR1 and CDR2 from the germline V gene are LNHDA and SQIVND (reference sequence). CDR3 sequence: CASRRAGGSGELFF. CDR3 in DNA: TGTGCCAGTAGGAGGGCAGGGGGTTCCGGGGAGCTGTTTTTT.

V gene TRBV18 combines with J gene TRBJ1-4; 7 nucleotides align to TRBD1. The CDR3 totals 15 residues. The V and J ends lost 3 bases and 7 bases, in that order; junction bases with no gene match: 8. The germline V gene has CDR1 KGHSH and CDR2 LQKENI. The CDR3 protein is CASSPPSRQGEKLFF. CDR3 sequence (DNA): TGTGCCAGCTCACCGCCGTCCCGACAGGGTGAAAAACTGTTTTTT. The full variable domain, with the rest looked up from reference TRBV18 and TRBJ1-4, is NAGVMQNPRHLVRRRGQEARLRCSPMKGHSHVYWYRQLPEEGLKFMVYLQKENIIDESGMPKERFSAEFPKEGPSILRIQQVVRGDSAAYFCASSPPSRQGEKLFFGSGTQLSVL.

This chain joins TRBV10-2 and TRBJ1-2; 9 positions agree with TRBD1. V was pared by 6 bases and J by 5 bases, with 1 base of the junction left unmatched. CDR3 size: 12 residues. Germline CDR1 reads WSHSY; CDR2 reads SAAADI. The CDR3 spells CASRTGGYGYTF. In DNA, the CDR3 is TGCGCCAGCAGGACAGGGGGGTATGGCTACACCTTC.

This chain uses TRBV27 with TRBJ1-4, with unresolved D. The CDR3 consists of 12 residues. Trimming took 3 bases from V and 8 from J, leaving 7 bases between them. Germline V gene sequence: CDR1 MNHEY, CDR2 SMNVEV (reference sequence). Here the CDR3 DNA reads TGTGCCAGCAGTTTTTCTGGGGAAAAACTGTTTTTT. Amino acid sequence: CASSFSGEKLFF.

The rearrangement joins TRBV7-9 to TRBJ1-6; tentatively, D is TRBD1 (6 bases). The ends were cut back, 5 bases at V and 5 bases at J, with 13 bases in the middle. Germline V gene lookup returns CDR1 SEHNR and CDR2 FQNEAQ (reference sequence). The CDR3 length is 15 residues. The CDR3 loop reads CASSPGQPHNSPLHF. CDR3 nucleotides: TGTGCCAGCAGCCCTGGACAGCCCCATAATTCACCCCTCCACTTT. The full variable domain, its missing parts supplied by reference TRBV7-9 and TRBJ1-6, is DTGVSQNPRHKITKRGQNVTFRCDPISEHNRLYWYRQTLGQGPEFLTYFQNEAQLEKSRLLSDRFSAERPKGSFSTLEIQRTEQGDSAMYLCASSPGQPHNSPLHFGNGTRLTVT.

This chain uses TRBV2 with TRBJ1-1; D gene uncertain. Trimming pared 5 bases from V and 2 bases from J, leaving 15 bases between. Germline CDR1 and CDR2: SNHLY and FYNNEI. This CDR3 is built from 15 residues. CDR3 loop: CASSPFPRRNTEAFF. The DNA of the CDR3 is TGTGCCAGCAGTCCTTTCCCACGGAGAAACACTGAAGCTTTCTTT.

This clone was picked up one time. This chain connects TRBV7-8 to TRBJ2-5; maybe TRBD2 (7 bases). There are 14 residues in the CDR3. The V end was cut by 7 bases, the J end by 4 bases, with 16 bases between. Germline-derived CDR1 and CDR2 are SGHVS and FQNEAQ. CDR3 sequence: CASTLGRGGETQYF. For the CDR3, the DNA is TGTGCCAGCACCCTCGGTAGGGGGGGAGAGACCCAGTACTTC.

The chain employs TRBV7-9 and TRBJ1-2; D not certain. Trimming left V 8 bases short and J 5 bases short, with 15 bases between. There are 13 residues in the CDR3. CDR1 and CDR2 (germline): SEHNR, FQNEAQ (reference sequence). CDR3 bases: TGTGCCAGCCAACCCCGGAATCATTATGGCTACACCTTC. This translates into CASQPRNHYGYTF.

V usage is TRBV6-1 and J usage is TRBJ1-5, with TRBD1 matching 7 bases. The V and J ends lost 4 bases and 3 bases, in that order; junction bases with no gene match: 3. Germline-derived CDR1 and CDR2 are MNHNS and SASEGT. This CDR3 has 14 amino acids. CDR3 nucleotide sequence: TGTGCCAGCAGTGGAACAGGGGTCAATCAGCCCCAGCATTTT. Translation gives CASSGTGVNQPQHF.

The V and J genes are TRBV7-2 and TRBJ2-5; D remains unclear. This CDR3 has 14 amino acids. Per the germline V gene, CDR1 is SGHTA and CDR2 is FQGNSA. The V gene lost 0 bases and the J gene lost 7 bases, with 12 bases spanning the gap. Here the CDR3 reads CASSLAIGRMTQYF. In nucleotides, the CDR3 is TGTGCCAGCAGCTTAGCCATAGGACGGATGACCCAGTACTTC.